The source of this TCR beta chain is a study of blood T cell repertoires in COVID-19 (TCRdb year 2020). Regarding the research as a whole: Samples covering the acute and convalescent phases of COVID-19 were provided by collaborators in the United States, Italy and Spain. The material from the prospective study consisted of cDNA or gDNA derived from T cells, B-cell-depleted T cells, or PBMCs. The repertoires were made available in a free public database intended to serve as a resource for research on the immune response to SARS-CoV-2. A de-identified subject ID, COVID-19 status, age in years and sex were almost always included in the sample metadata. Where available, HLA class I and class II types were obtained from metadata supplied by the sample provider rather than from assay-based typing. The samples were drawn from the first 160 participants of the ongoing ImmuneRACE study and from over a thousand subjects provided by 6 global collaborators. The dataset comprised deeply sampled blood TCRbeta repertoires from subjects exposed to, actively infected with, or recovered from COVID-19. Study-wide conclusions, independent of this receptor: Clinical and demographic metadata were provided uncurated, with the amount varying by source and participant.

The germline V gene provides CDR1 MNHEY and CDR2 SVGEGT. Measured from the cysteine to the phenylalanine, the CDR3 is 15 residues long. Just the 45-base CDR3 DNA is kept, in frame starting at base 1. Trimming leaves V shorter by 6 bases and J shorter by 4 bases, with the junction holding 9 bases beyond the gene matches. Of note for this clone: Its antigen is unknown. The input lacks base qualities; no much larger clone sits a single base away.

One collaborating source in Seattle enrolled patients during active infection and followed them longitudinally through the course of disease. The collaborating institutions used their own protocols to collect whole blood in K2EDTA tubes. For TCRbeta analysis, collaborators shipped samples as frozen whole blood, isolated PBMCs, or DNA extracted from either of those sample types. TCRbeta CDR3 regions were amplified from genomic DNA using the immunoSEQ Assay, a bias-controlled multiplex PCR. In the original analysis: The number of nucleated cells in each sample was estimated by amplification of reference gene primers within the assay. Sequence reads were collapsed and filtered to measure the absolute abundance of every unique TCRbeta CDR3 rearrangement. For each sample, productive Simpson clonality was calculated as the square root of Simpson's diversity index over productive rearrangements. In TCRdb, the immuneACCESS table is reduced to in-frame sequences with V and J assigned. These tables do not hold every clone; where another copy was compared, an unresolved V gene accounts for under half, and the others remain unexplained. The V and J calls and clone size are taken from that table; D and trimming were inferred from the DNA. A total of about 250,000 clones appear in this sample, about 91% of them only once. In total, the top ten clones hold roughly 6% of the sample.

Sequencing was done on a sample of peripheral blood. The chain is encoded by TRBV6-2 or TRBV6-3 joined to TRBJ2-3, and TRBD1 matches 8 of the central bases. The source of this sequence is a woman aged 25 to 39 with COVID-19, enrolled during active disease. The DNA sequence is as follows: TGTGCCAGCAGCGATAAAGACAGGGGACCAGATACGCAGTATTTT. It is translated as CASSDKDRGPDTQYF.